One and the same sample provided the 8 T cell receptor beta chains below, sequenced in a study of T cell clonality in common variable immunodeficiency. Some clones are missing from TCRdb's copy, which holds only in-frame ones; the method was immunoSEQ multiplex PCR. This sample has some 38,000 clones, each found more than once. Sequenced input: peripheral blood mononuclear cells. Source of these receptors: a person aged 18 to 75 in good health.

This clone was counted many times. The read falls 3 residues short of the CDR3 end, and the missing part is taken from the germline J gene. The chain combines TRBV28 with TRBJ2-1, with TRBD2 matching 11 bases. Germline V gives CDR1 MDHEN, CDR2 SYDVKM. The CDR3 is made up of 15 amino acids. Trimming removed 6 bases from V and 7 bases from J; junction bases left unmatched: 8. CDR3 protein: CASRELAGGLNEQFF. The CDR3 bases that were read are TGTGCCAGCAGGGAATTAGCGGGAGGGCTTAATGAG.

This clone was recorded many times. Sequencing ends 3 residues short of the CDR3 end; the germline J gene provides the rest. The genes are TRBV6-2 or TRBV6-3 and TRBJ1-1; a possible D gene is TRBD1 (6 bases). Per germline, CDR1 MNHEY and CDR2 SVGEGT. V dropped 2 bases and J dropped 1 base, with 8 bases sitting between them. The CDR3 sequence is 14 residues long. CDR3 region: CASSYGGRNTEAFF. Incomplete CDR3 DNA: TGTGCCAGCAGTTACGGGGGCAGGAACACTGAA.

There are many counts of this clone. Read coverage stops 3 residues before the CDR3 terminus; the germline J gene supplies the remainder. The chain recombines TRBV24-1 with TRBJ2-1; 9 nucleotides agree with TRBD1. The CDR3 length is 17 residues. Trimming took 4 bases from V and 0 from J; bases not matched to a gene: 6. Germline loops: CDR1 KGHDR, CDR2 SFDVKD. The sequenced CDR3 bases are TGTGCCACCAGTGAGGCCGGGACAGGGATCTCCTACAATGAG. Protein product: CATSEAGTGISYNE. The CDR3, in full, reads CATSEAGTGISYNEQFF.

This clone was seen ten or more times. The CDR3 sequence: CASTDRLDEQFF. The sequenced part of the CDR3 DNA is TGTGCCAGCACGGACAGGCTCGATGAG. V gene TRBV2 combines with J gene TRBJ2-1; 7 bases line up with TRBD1. Read coverage stops 3 residues before the CDR3 terminus; the germline J gene supplies the remainder. The CDR3 has 12 amino acids. The V segment lost 7 bases and the J segment 8 bases; nucleotides outside the gene matches: 5. Germline assignment: CDR1 SNHLY and CDR2 FYNNEI.

This clone was observed at least ten times. The sequenced fragment ends 3 residues before the CDR3 boundary, so the rest is inferred from the germline J gene. The chain uses TRBV7-3 and TRBJ2-4; 7 positions match TRBD2. CDR3 size: 14 residues. Trimming removed 5 bases from V and 7 bases from J; junction bases left unmatched: 8. In germline, CDR1 is SGHTA, CDR2 FQGTGA. Partial CDR3 DNA: TGTGCCAGCAGCCCGGGGGGAGGGACGAACATT. Translating it yields CASSPGGGTNI. The complete CDR3 sequence is CASSPGGGTNIQYF.

Only a few counts were recorded for this clone. The read is 3 residues too short to cover the CDR3 end, so that end is filled in from the germline J gene. The rearrangement joins TRBV7-2 to TRBJ1-1, with 7 bases aligning to TRBD1. Per germline, CDR1 SGHTA and CDR2 FQGNSA. The length of the CDR3 is 12 residues. This chain's CDR3 is CASSRTGETAFF. The sequenced part of the CDR3 DNA is TGTGCCAGCAGCCGCACAGGGGAGACA.

This clone showed up many times. Read coverage stops 3 residues before the CDR3 terminus; the germline J gene supplies the remainder. The chain couples TRBV2 to TRBJ2-1, with D maybe TRBD2 (5 bases). This CDR3 has 15 residues. V was pared by 5 bases and J by 5 bases, with 16 bases between. CDR1 and CDR2 (germline): SNHLY, FYNNEI. The DNA read from the CDR3 is TGTGCCAGCAGTTCCACTAGTGGAGCAAACAATGAG. It specifies CASSSTSGANNE. The whole CDR3 sequence reads CASSSTSGANNEQFF.

About this clone: The read ends 3 residues shy of where the CDR3 ends; the end is completed using the germline J gene. V is TRBV10-2 and J is TRBJ1-1, with a weak D call TRBD1 (5 bases). CDR3 length equals 14 residues. V was trimmed by 8 bases and J by 5 bases, leaving 18 bases between them. The V gene's germline CDR1 is WSHSY and CDR2 SAAADI. This CDR3 is CASGRTFGETEAFF. CDR3 DNA (partial): TGCGCCAGCGGACGGACATTCGGAGAAACTGAA.